This section outlines one T cell receptor (beta chain) sequence together with its context. No antigen is known for it. V lost 1 base and J lost 7; bases outside the gene matches: 6. The CDR3 has 15 amino acids. Germline CDR1 reads MDHEN; CDR2 reads SYDVKM. TCRdb independently ran MiXCR on the reads; one entry per CDR3 protein. The sample carries some 130,000 distinct CDR3 sequences, 25% to 35% recorded once. These data come from a study of T cell repertoires in cytomegalovirus infection. Overall study: HLA-B-restricted CMV epitopes that are well studied were used alongside recently identified HLA-C-restricted ones. The public TCR beta signatures pointed to both CMV infection and matching HLA type.

The clonotype comes from a human donor in good health (CMV status not recorded). Some clones in this sample may be carry-over from other donors' samples. The sample consisted of CD8+ T cells from cultured PBMCs, taken from culture after CMV antigen stimulation. The chain employs TRBV28 and TRBJ1-5; the match to TRBD1 covers 8 bases. The CDR3 DNA is TGTGCCAGCAGTTTATACAGGGGGTCGGAACAGCCCCAGCATTTT. This sequence encodes CASSLYRGSEQPQHF.